This TCR beta chain derives from a study of T cells in Graves' hyperthyroidism and ophthalmopathy. This clonotype was detected a few times. TCR beta CDR3 sequences were amplified from RNA transcripts. HTBI primers were employed in a first-round RT-PCR of the TCR CDR3. TCRdb ran MiXCR on the multiplex PCR reads and lists one entry per CDR3 protein. The sample contains about 540,000 distinct CDR3 sequences, about 43% of which appear only once. Trimming pared 1 base from V and 0 bases from J, leaving 6 bases between. Germline values: CDR1 LNHDA, CDR2 SQIVND (reference sequence). CDR3 length equals 15 residues.

The chain employs TRBV19 and TRBJ1-4, with D unresolved. The sequence was collected from a woman between 18 and 30 years old with Graves' hyperthyroidism. Source material: peripheral blood or thyroid tissue (not recorded which). The CDR3 nucleotides read TGTGCCAGTAGTATAGGGGCAACAACTAATGAAAAACTGTTTTTT. The encoded protein is CASSIGATTNEKLFF. Based on the CDR3 plus reference TRBV19 and TRBJ1-4, the full variable domain is DGGITQSPKYLFRKEGQNVTLSCEQNLNHDAMYWYRQDPGQGLRLIYYSQIVNDFQKGDIAEGYSVSREKKESFPLTVTSAQKNPTAFYLCASSIGATTNEKLFFGSGTQLSVL.